This T cell receptor (beta chain) stems from a study of identical twins. This clonotype was picked up a small number of times. Trimming stripped 3 bases from V and 2 bases from J, with 7 bases between. The CDR3 runs 13 residues. TCRdb used MiXCR to reprocess the 5' RACE reads, holding one entry per CDR3 protein. The table records about 450,000 distinct CDR3 sequences, approximately 17% of them present only once. Source material: naive T cells sorted from blood. J is TRBJ1-2 and V is TRBV12-3 or TRBV12-4; D unclear. This clonotype was sampled from a man in his fifties in good health. CDR3 protein: CASSLSLNYGYTF. The CDR3 nucleotides are TGTGCCAGCAGTTTGTCACTGAACTATGGCTACACCTTC.